This T cell receptor (beta chain) stems from a study of blood T cell repertoires in COVID-19. The method was immunoSEQ multiplex PCR; TCRdb's version includes in-frame clones alone and lacks a portion of them. Here the sample spans 270,000 or so clones, 84% being singletons. V lost 7 bases to trimming and J lost 4 bases; unmatched junction nucleotides: 6. CDR1 MNHEY and CDR2 SVGAGI come from the germline V gene. This CDR3 has 14 amino acids. This TCR was sampled from a human donor in a cohort sampled during active COVID-19. The chain joins TRBV6-5 to TRBJ2-5; 10 bases match TRBD2. Sequencing used peripheral blood. CDR3 DNA sequence: TGTGCCAGCACTCTAGCGGGGGTGGTAGAGACCCAGTACTTC. This gives the protein CASTLAGVVETQYF.